The 29 T cell receptor beta chains presented below share a single source sample, sequenced in a study of blood T cell repertoires in COVID-19. Assay used: immunoSEQ multiplex PCR; TCRdb lists only in-frame clones, some missing. The profile covers under 350,000 clones, with approximately 89% appearing a single time and approximately 1.8% taken by the ten largest. The sequencing sample was made of PBMCs or T cells enriched from blood (not recorded which). The receptors derive from a woman in her fifties or sixties who had recovered from COVID-19.

Comment on this clone: One junction end does not reproduce the germline sequence, and a read error may be involved. The rearrangement links TRBV7-7 to TRBJ2-2; D gene uncertain. The CDR3 extends over 13 amino acids. Looked up from germline, CDR1 is SSHAT and CDR2 is FNYEAQ (reference sequence). CDR3 DNA: TGTGCTAGCAGTTCTCGGGTGACCGGGGAGCTGTTTTTT. Protein: CASSSRVTGELFF.

This clone was picked up one time. DNA of the CDR3: TGTGCCAGCAGCTTAGAAGCGGGGCGAGACAATGAGCAGTTCTTC. Amino acids: CASSLEAGRDNEQFF. The rearrangement links TRBV7-2 to TRBJ2-1, with 7 bases identical to TRBD2. J was trimmed by 5 bases and V by 1 base; bases with no gene match: 5. This CDR3 has 15 residues. Germline-derived CDR1 and CDR2 are SGHTA and FQGNSA.

The rearrangement uses TRBV5-1 and TRBJ2-3, with D tentatively TRBD2 (5 bases). The CDR3 spans 15 residues. Trimming took off 0 bases at V and 8 bases at J, with 16 bases between the two ends. Germline CDR1 reads SGHRS; CDR2 reads YFSETQ. DNA for the CDR3: TGCGCCAGCAGCTTGGCCGTCAGCGGAGGTGGTACGCAGTATTTT. Translated, it gives CASSLAVSGGGTQYF.

The genes are TRBV11-3 and TRBJ1-1, with a possible D match to TRBD1 (5 bases). The CDR3 is 14 residues long. Between the trimmed V and J ends, which lost 2 bases and 3 bases, there was a span of 10 bases. Germline assignment: CDR1 SGHNT and CDR2 YENEEA. This chain's CDR3 is CASSLIGGDTEAFF. CDR3 nucleotide sequence: TGTGCCAGCAGCTTAATTGGAGGGGACACTGAAGCTTTCTTT.

The gene calls are TRBV27 and TRBJ2-1, with D possibly being TRBD2 (6 bases). Trimming cost V 3 bases and J 5 bases, with 11 bases left between them. This CDR3 has 14 amino acids. Germline CDR1 MNHEY, CDR2 SMNVEV (reference sequence). CDR3 DNA sequence: TGTGCCAGCAGTTTGTCGGGGGAGGACAATGAGCAGTTCTTC. Translation gives CASSLSGEDNEQFF.

The V call is TRBV7-9, the J call TRBJ1-4; TRBD1 matches at 8 bases. Losses at the gene ends were 5 bases for V and 8 bases for J; bases not matched to a gene: 10. Germline CDR1 is SEHNR and CDR2 is FQNEAQ (reference sequence). The CDR3 runs to 15 residues. CDR3 amino acids: CASSHPDREAEKLFF. As DNA, the CDR3 is TGTGCCAGCAGCCATCCGGACAGGGAGGCGGAAAAACTGTTTTTT.

V is TRBV18 and J is TRBJ1-1; D not resolved. CDR3 length: 14 amino acids. Germline loops: CDR1 KGHSH, CDR2 LQKENI. V was pared by 5 bases and J by 1 base, with 11 bases between. CDR3 residues: CASSGEWRNTEAFF. The CDR3 DNA sequence: TGTGCCAGCTCAGGCGAATGGAGGAACACTGAAGCTTTCTTT. Looking up the rest from reference TRBV18 and TRBJ1-1 gives the full variable domain: NAGVMQNPRHLVRRRGQEARLRCSPMKGHSHVYWYRQLPEEGLKFMVYLQKENIIDESGMPKERFSAEFPKEGPSILRIQQVVRGDSAAYFCASSGEWRNTEAFFGQGTRLTVV.

V and J are TRBV7-2 and TRBJ2-1, with TRBD2 matching 9 bases. The CDR3 is 14 residues long. The V segment lost 5 bases and the J segment 8 bases; nucleotides outside the gene matches: 7. Germline V gene sequence: CDR1 SGHTA, CDR2 FQGNSA. CDR3 protein: CASSLLLAGDEQFF. CDR3 in DNA: TGTGCCAGCAGCCTCCTCTTAGCGGGAGATGAGCAGTTCTTC.

In this sample, this clone turned up a few times. The chain links TRBV9 to TRBJ2-5; D remains ambiguous. Germline V gene lookup returns CDR1 SGDLS and CDR2 YYNGEE. Trimming left V 4 bases short and J 3 bases short, with 10 bases between. The CDR3 has 13 amino acids. Here the CDR3 reads CASSTTVEETQYF. The DNA of the CDR3 is TGTGCCAGCAGCACAACAGTCGAAGAGACCCAGTACTTC.

This clone was seen only once. The chain recombines TRBV5-1 with TRBJ2-5, with D perhaps TRBD2 (5 bases). In germline, CDR1 is SGHRS, CDR2 YFSETQ. This CDR3 contains 15 residues. The germline V and J ends were trimmed by 4 bases and 1 base, with 14 bases remaining between them. CDR3 in amino acids: CASSLGGLSQETQYF. The CDR3 nucleotides read TGCGCCAGCAGCCTAGGAGGACTGTCCCAAGAGACCCAGTACTTC.

J is TRBJ2-5 and V is TRBV2; possible D gene TRBD2, 6 bases. V shed 9 bases and J shed 4 bases, with 21 bases lying between them. The CDR3 has 15 residues. Germline V CDR1 and CDR2: SNHLY, FYNNEI. The CDR3 reads CASMAGGPRVETQYF. In DNA form, the CDR3 reads TGTGCCAGTATGGCCGGGGGACCCCGGGTAGAGACCCAGTACTTC.

The rearrangement uses TRBV13 and TRBJ2-7; 7 nucleotides align to TRBD1. This CDR3 comprises 15 residues. The V gene end was trimmed by 5 bases and the J gene end by 5 bases; junction bases not matched to a gene: 12. Germline CDR1 PRHDT, CDR2 FYEKMQ (reference sequence). CDR3 loop: CASSETGVSWDEQYF. CDR3 coding DNA: TGTGCCAGCAGCGAAACAGGGGTTTCGTGGGACGAGCAGTACTTC. Looking up the rest from reference TRBV13 and TRBJ2-7 gives the full variable domain: AAGVIQSPRHLIKEKRETATLKCYPIPRHDTVYWYQQGPGQDPQFLISFYEKMQSDKGSIPDRFSAQQFSDYHSELNMSSLELGDSALYFCASSETGVSWDEQYFGPGTRLTVT.

The chain joins TRBV30 to TRBJ1-2; possible D gene TRBD1, 6 bases. Germline CDR1 is GTSNPN and CDR2 is SVGIG (reference sequence). CDR3 length: 17 amino acids. The germline V and J ends were trimmed by 3 bases and 1 base, with 21 bases remaining between them. Written as DNA, the CDR3 is TGTGCCTGGAGAGGGGTCACGTCGGGACAAGTTAACTATGGCTACACCTTC. Protein product: CAWRGVTSGQVNYGYTF.

This chain links TRBV7-3 with TRBJ2-1; perhaps TRBD1 as D (6 bases). From germline, CDR1 is SGHTA and CDR2 FQGTGA. This CDR3 is built from 14 residues. V was shortened by 3 bases and J by 5 bases, with 11 bases between the two germline ends. In DNA form, the CDR3 reads TGTGCCAGCAGCTTCCAATGGACAGACAATGAGCAGTTCTTC. Residues: CASSFQWTDNEQFF.

In DNA form, the CDR3 reads TGTGCCAGCAGCCTGGACAGACCACTCTCTGGGGCCAACGTCCTGACTTTC. Translated: CASSLDRPLSGANVLTF. The rearrangement joins TRBV5-4 to TRBJ2-6; TRBD1 is a possible D gene (6 bases). V gave up 4 bases and J gave up 0 bases, with 14 bases separating them. Germline V lookup: CDR1 SGHNT, CDR2 YYREEE (reference sequence). This CDR3 spans 17 amino acids.

This clone has a single count. The chain couples TRBV3-1 (or the pseudogene TRBV3-2) to TRBJ2-7, with 9 bases identical to TRBD2. The CDR3 length is 15 residues. Losses at the gene ends were 1 base for V and 6 bases for J; bases not matched to a gene: 7. Germline-derived CDR1 and CDR2 are LGHDT and YNNKEL (reference sequence). The chain's CDR3 is CASSQVGLAGIEQYF. The CDR3 DNA sequence: TGTGCCAGCAGCCAAGTTGGTCTAGCGGGGATCGAGCAGTACTTC.

The chain recombines TRBV3-1 (or the pseudogene TRBV3-2) with TRBJ2-2; possible D gene TRBD1, 5 bases. CDR3 size: 14 residues. V lost 2 bases, J lost 8 bases, and 12 bases lay in between. Germline loops: CDR1 LGHDT, CDR2 YNNKEL (reference sequence). CDR3 amino acids: CASSQISGAGELFF. In DNA form, the CDR3 reads TGTGCCAGCAGCCAAATCTCTGGGGCGGGGGAGCTGTTTTTT.

The chain employs TRBV28 and TRBJ2-1; tentative D call: TRBD2 (6 bases). V was trimmed by 6 bases and J by 4 bases, leaving 19 bases between them. The V gene's germline CDR1 is MDHEN and CDR2 SYDVKM. This CDR3 has 16 amino acids. The CDR3 sequence: CASSTPGLKRYNEQFF. The CDR3 region has the DNA TGTGCCAGCAGCACCCCGGGACTCAAAAGATACAATGAGCAGTTCTTC. The variable domain in full, with the rest retrieved from reference TRBV28 and TRBJ2-1, is DVKVTQSSRYLVKRTGEKVFLECVQDMDHENMFWYRQDPGLGLRLIYFSYDVKMKEKGDIPEGYSVSREKKERFSLILESASTNQTSMYLCASSTPGLKRYNEQFFGPGTRLTVL.

In this sample, this clone turned up a few times. The J gene is TRBJ2-3, the V gene TRBV24-1, with D possibly being TRBD1 (6 bases). V was clipped by 4 bases and J by 2 bases, with 15 bases between them. Germline assignment: CDR1 KGHDR and CDR2 SFDVKD. The CDR3 has 16 amino acids. The CDR3 loop is CATSDIQGKVTDTQYF. The CDR3 DNA sequence: TGTGCCACCAGTGACATACAGGGTAAGGTCACAGATACGCAGTATTTT.

The genes are TRBV15 and TRBJ2-5; TRBD2 aligns across 11 bases. The CDR3 runs 16 residues. Germline loops: CDR1 LNHNV, CDR2 YYDKDF (reference sequence). The V and J ends lost 5 bases and 5 bases, in that order; junction bases with no gene match: 10. CDR3 residues: CATSGETSGTLETQYF. The CDR3 nucleotides read TGTGCCACCAGCGGTGAGACTAGCGGGACGCTGGAGACCCAGTACTTC. The full variable domain, its missing parts supplied by reference TRBV15 and TRBJ2-5, is DAMVIQNPRYQVTQFGKPVTLSCSQTLNHNVMYWYQQKSSQAPKLLFHYYDKDFNNEADTPDNFQSRRPNTSFCFLDIRSPGLGDTAMYLCATSGETSGTLETQYFGPGTRLLVL.

This clone was seen only once. The chain recombines TRBV11-1 with TRBJ2-7; 7 nucleotides line up with TRBD2. Looked up from germline, CDR1 is SGHAT and CDR2 is FQDESV (reference sequence). This CDR3 is 14 amino acids long. V was clipped by 4 bases and J by 1 base; unmatched bases: 4. The CDR3 loop reads CASSYEAGSYEQYF. The CDR3 bases are TGTGCCAGCAGCTATGAAGCGGGATCCTACGAGCAGTACTTC.

The chain joins TRBV3-1 (or the pseudogene TRBV3-2) to TRBJ2-2; 9 bases map to TRBD1. The CDR3 loop spans 16 amino acids. Germline-derived CDR1 and CDR2 are LGHDT and YNNKEL (reference sequence). The V and J ends lost 4 bases and 1 base, in that order; junction bases with no gene match: 4. The CDR3 is CASSPPGQGNTGELFF. DNA of the CDR3: TGTGCCAGCAGCCCTCCGGGACAGGGGAACACCGGGGAGCTGTTTTTT.

The sample holds a few counts of this clone. The gene calls are TRBV19 and TRBJ1-1; a weak D match, TRBD1 (6 bases). The CDR3 spans 14 residues. V dropped 4 bases and J dropped 1 base, with 10 bases sitting between them. Germline V gene data show CDR1 as LNHDA and CDR2 as SQIVND (reference sequence). CDR3 DNA sequence: TGTGCCAGTAGTACCTACAGGGAGAACACTGAAGCTTTCTTT. Protein sequence: CASSTYRENTEAFF.

This chain links TRBV6-5 with TRBJ2-5; possibly TRBD1 for D (5 bases). The CDR3 covers 13 residues. Germline lookup yields CDR1 MNHEY and CDR2 SVGAGI. Between the trimmed V and J ends, which lost 5 bases and 1 base, there was a span of 8 bases. The CDR3, as DNA: TGTGCCAGCAGTCTACAGGTCCAAGAGACCCAGTACTTC. Its translation: CASSLQVQETQYF.

This chain connects TRBV5-1 to TRBJ2-6, with TRBD2 identical over 9 bases. This CDR3 is 16 amino acids long. The V and J ends lost 3 bases and 2 bases, in that order; junction bases with no gene match: 3. Germline CDR1 is SGHRS and CDR2 is YFSETQ. CDR3: CASSWGLAAGANVLTF. CDR3 DNA sequence: TGCGCCAGCAGCTGGGGACTAGCTGCTGGGGCCAACGTCCTGACTTTC. Supplemented by reference TRBV5-1 and TRBJ2-6, the full variable domain reads KAGVTQTPRYLIKTRGQQVTLSCSPISGHRSVSWYQQTPGQGLQFLFEYFSETQRNKGNFPGRFSGRQFSNSRSEMNVSTLELGDSALYLCASSWGLAAGANVLTFGAGSRLTVL.

The table lists this clone with a count of one. The chain recombines TRBV5-6 with TRBJ2-1; D gene uncertain. This CDR3 has 15 amino acids. Germline assignment: CDR1 SGHDT and CDR2 YYEEEE. Between the trimmed V and J ends, which lost 4 bases and 6 bases, there was a span of 17 bases. Here the CDR3 DNA reads TGTGCCAGCAGCCCCCGAGAGATTTACCTCAATGAGCAGTTCTTC. Residues: CASSPREIYLNEQFF.

This clone showed up just once. The rearrangement uses TRBV10-1 and TRBJ2-2; 11 nucleotides agree with TRBD1. Per the germline V gene, CDR1 is WNHNN and CDR2 is SYGVQD (reference sequence). This CDR3 has 14 amino acids. V was pared by 6 bases and J by 5 bases, with 2 bases of the junction left unmatched. The CDR3: CASRGQGETGELFF. The CDR3 region has the DNA TGCGCCAGCAGGGGACAGGGGGAGACCGGGGAGCTGTTTTTT.

The chain recombines TRBV28 with TRBJ1-4; 8 bases line up with TRBD1. The CDR3 spans 15 residues. The V segment lost 6 bases and the J segment 6 bases; nucleotides outside the gene matches: 9. The germline V gene encodes CDR1 MDHEN and CDR2 SYDVKM. The CDR3 region has the DNA TGTGCCAGCAGCCCCACGCAGGGGGCATATGAAAAACTGTTTTTT. Its protein is CASSPTQGAYEKLFF.

The chain recombines TRBV15 with TRBJ2-5, with D maybe TRBD2 (6 bases). Germline CDR1 is LNHNV and CDR2 is YYDKDF (reference sequence). CDR3 length: 14 residues. Trimming took 0 bases from V and 5 from J, leaving 10 bases between them. The CDR3 DNA follows: TGTGCCACCAGCAGAGATTGGGCGGGGGAGACCCAGTACTTC. This encodes CATSRDWAGETQYF.